The T cell receptor (beta chain) under discussion was sequenced for a study of CD8+CD57+ T cells in acquired aplastic anemia. About the research overall: Among healthy donors, CD4+ cells averaged roughly 11 million reads.

Germline lookup yields CDR1 SGDLS and CDR2 YYNGEE. The length of the CDR3 is 12 residues. Trimming removed 4 bases at V and 6 bases at J, with 10 bases between. Genomic DNA, serving as template, underwent TCR beta VDJ and CDR3 profiling. TCRdb used MiXCR to reprocess the reads, holding one entry per CDR3 protein. There are tens of thousands of distinct CDR3 sequences in the sample; more than 75% occur only once, and roughly 22% lies in the top ten. This clonotype is medium-sized (0.01 to 0.1%) within its sample. This sequence joins TRBV9 and TRBJ1-2; D is unresolved. This receptor was obtained from a human donor in good health, serving as a control. Sequencing input: sorted CD4+, CD8+, or CD8+CD57+ T cells (not recorded which) from PBMCs. The chain's CDR3 is CASSPDADGYTF. CDR3 nucleotide sequence: TGTGCCAGCAGCCCTGACGCTGATGGCTACACCTTC.